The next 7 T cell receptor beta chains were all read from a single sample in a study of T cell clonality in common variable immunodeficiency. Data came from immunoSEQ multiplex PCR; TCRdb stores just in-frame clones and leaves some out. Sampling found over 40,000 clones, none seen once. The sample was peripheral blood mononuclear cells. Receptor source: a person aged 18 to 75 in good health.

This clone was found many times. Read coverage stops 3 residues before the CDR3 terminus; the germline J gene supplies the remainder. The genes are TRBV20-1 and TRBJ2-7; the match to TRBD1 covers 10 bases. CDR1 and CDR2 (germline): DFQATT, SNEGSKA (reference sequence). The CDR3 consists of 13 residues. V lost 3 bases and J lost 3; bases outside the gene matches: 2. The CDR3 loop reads CSARGDRGYEQYF. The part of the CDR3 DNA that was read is TGCAGTGCTAGGGGGGACAGGGGCTACGAG.

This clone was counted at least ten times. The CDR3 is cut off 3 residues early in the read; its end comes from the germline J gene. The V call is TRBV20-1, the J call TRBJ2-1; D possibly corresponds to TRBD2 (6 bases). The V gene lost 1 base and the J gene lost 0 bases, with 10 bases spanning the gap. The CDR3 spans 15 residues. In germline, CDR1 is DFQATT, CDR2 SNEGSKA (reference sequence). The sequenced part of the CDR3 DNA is TGCAGTGCTAGAGGACGGGGGATCTCCTACAATGAG. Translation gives CSARGRGISYNE. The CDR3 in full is CSARGRGISYNEQFF.

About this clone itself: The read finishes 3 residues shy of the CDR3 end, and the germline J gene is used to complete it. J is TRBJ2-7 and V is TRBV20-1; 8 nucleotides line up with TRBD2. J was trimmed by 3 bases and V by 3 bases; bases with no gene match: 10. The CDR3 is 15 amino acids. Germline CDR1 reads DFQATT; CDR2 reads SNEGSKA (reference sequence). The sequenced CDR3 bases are TGCAGTGCTAGTGACGGACGGGGGGGAATCTACGAG. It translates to CSASDGRGGIYE. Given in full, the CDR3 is CSASDGRGGIYEQYF.

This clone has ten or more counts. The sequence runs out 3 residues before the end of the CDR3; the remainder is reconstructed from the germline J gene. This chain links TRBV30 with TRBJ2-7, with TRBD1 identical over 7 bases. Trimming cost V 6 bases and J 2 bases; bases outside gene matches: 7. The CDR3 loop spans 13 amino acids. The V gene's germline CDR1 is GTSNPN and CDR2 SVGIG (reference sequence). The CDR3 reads CACHGTAPYEQYF. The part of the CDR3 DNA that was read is TGTGCCTGTCATGGGACAGCCCCCTACGAG. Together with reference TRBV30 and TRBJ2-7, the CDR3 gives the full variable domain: SQTIHQWPATLVQPVGSPLSLECTVEGTSNPNLYWYRQAAGRGLQLLFYSVGIGQISSEVPQNLSASRPQDRQFILSSKKLLLSDSGFYLCACHGTAPYEQYFGPGTRLTVT.

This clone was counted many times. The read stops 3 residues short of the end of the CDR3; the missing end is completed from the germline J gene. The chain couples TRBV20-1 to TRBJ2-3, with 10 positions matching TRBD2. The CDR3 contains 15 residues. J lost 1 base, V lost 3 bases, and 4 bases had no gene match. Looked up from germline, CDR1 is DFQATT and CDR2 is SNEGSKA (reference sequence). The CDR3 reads CSARPGTSGTDTQYF. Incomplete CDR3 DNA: TGCAGTGCTAGGCCCGGGACTAGCGGCACAGATACG.

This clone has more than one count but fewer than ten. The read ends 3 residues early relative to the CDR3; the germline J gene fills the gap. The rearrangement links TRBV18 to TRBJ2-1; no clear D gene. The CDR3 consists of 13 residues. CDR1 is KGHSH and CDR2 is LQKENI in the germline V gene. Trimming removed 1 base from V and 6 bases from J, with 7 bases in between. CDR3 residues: CASSPLAGNEQFF. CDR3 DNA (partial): TGTGCCAGCTCACCACTGGCAGGCAATGAG.

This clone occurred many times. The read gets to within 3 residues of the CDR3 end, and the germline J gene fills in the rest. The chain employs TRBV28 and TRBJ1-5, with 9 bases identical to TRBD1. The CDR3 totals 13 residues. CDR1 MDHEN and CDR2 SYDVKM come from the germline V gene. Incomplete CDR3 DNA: TGTGCCAGCAAACAGGGGGCGCGAATACCC. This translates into CASKQGARIP. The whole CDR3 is CASKQGARIPQHF.